These T cell receptor beta chains were read from a single sample in a study of T-cell memory formation after mild COVID-19. TCRdb recomputed calls from the 5' RACE reads with MiXCR, one row per CDR3 protein. The table shows 560,000 or so distinct CDR3 sequences, with roughly 17% occurring only once. The sequencing sample was made of PBMCs or a T cell subset sorted from them (not recorded which). The origin of the receptors is an adult woman who had mild COVID-19 (a few samples of this study predate the infection). Cell type and time point are not known. CDR3s include the opening cysteine and the closing phenylalanine or tryptophan. D genes are given only for firm matches. Not all rows give a size; the values are once, few, many and, for expanded clones, a class.

>TRBV5-1|TRBJ1-2|TRBD1|few
TGCGCCAGCAGCTTGGTTGGGACAGGGAATGGCTACACCTTC
CASSLVGTGNGYTF
>TRBV10-3|TRBJ2-1|TRBD2|NA
TGTGCCATCGGGCCGGGAGGGCGGACCTACAATGAGCAGTTCTTC
CAIGPGGRTYNEQFF
>TRBV7-9|TRBJ1-2|TRBD1|NA
TGTGCCATCGCGACAGGGCCAGTCTCTGGCTACACCTTC
CAIATGPVSGYTF
>TRBV29-1|TRBJ2-7|TRBD1|few
TGCAGCGTGACAACGGGACAGGGGGCTGCCGCCTACGAGCAGTACTTC
CSVTTGQGAAAYEQYF
>TRBV7-6|TRBJ2-2|NA|NA
TGTGCCAGCACCCCAACTACCGAGACAGGCATAACCGGGGAGCTGTTTTTT
CASTPTTETGITGELFF
>TRBV7-9|TRBJ2-7|TRBD1|few
TGTGCCAGCTCAAAGGGGACAGTTACTTCCTACGAGCAGTACTTC
CASSKGTVTSYEQYF
>TRBV12-3/TRBV12-4|TRBJ1-3|NA|NA
TGTGCCAGCAGTTTGGGGCACTCCTCTGGAAACACCATATATTTT
CASSLGHSSGNTIYF
>TRBV24-1|TRBJ2-1|TRBD2|few
TGTGCCACCAGGACTAGCGGGCTTGGCAGTGAGCAGTTCTTC
CATRTSGLGSEQFF
>TRBV9|TRBJ2-3|TRBD2|NA
TGTGCCAGCAGCGTAGGTATCGGCGGGGGGACAGATACGCAGTATTTT
CASSVGIGGGTDTQYF
>TRBV29-1|TRBJ2-3|TRBD2|NA
TGCAGCGTTGCGTTGGGGACTAGCAGCACAGATACGCAGTATTTT
CSVALGTSSTDTQYF
>TRBV15|TRBJ2-5|NA|NA
TGTGCCACCAGCAGAGCCCGAGGACTGGGGATAAAGACCCAGTACTTC
CATSRARGLGIKTQYF
>TRBV15|TRBJ2-1|TRBD2|few
TGTGCCACCAGCGGAGGACTAGCGGGAGGCTCCTACAATGAGCAGTTCTTC
CATSGGLAGGSYNEQFF
>TRBV24-1|TRBJ1-5|NA|NA
TGTGCCACCAGTGATACCTCACCAGGGCCGAATCAGCCCCAGCATTTT
CATSDTSPGPNQPQHF
>TRBV28|TRBJ1-4|TRBD1|NA
TGTGCCAGCAGTCCCTACGACAGGGTTCGTGAAAAACTGTTTTTT
CASSPYDRVREKLFF
>TRBV9|TRBJ2-7|NA|few
TGTGCCAGCAGTCCTCACGGGAGCTACGAGCAGTACTTC
CASSPHGSYEQYF
>TRBV15|TRBJ2-7|TRBD2|few
TGTGCCACCAGCAGAGAGGGGGGGTTAAACTACGAGCAGTACTTC
CATSREGGLNYEQYF
>TRBV29-1|TRBJ2-3|TRBD2|many
TGCAGCGTTCGCCGCGGGAGTCCCACAGATACGCAGTATTTT
CSVRRGSPTDTQYF
>TRBV20-1|TRBJ1-5|NA|NA
TGCAGTGCTAGAGATCGTAGGGGGGACCAGCCCCAGCATTTT
CSARDRRGDQPQHF
>TRBV12-3/TRBV12-4|TRBJ2-1|NA|few
TGTGCCAGCAGTTCCGGCCTTCCGAATGAGCAGTTCTTC
CASSSGLPNEQFF
>TRBV7-9|TRBJ1-4|NA|once
TGTGCCAGCAACCCAGCACCGGCAACTAATGAAAAACTGTTTTTT
CASNPAPATNEKLFF
>TRBV29-1|TRBJ1-1|NA|few
TGCAGCGCCCAGGGAGACATGAACACTGAAGCTTTCTTT
CSAQGDMNTEAFF
>TRBV25-1|TRBJ2-7|TRBD1|many
TGTGCCAGCAGTGAATGGCAAAGCCGACAGGGCTCCTACGAGCAGTACTTC
CASSEWQSRQGSYEQYF
>TRBV5-6|TRBJ1-1|NA|NA
TGTGCCAGCACCCCGGCGGGGAGATCGAACACTGAAGCTTTCTTT
CASTPAGRSNTEAFF
>TRBV24-1|TRBJ2-1|TRBD2|NA
TGTGCCACCAGTGATTTAATCCCAACTGGAGCGGGACTCACGGATGAGCAGTTCTTC
CATSDLIPTGAGLTDEQFF
>TRBV2|TRBJ2-5|NA|NA
TGTGCCAGCAGAGGGGACAAGAAGAGGGGGACCCAGTACTTC
CASRGDKKRGTQYF
>TRBV5-1|TRBJ2-1|NA|NA
TGCGCCAGCAGCTTTATCAGGGATGAGCAGTTCTTC
CASSFIRDEQFF
>TRBV7-9|TRBJ2-6|NA|NA
TGTGCCAGCAGCTTAGCCCTCGGGGCCCACAGCGTCCTGACTTTC
CASSLALGAHSVLTF
>TRBV4-3|TRBJ1-1|NA|few
TGCGCCAGCAGCCAAGTATTGGCACCGAACACTGAAGCTTTCTTT
CASSQVLAPNTEAFF
>TRBV5-1|TRBJ2-5|NA|NA
TGCGCCAGCAGCTTGGAGGGGGATCAAGAGACCCAGTACTTC
CASSLEGDQETQYF
>TRBV18|TRBJ2-1|NA|NA
TGTGCCAGCTCACCAGCGGGTTTGGGCGAGCAGTTCTTC
CASSPAGLGEQFF
>TRBV12-3/TRBV12-4|TRBJ2-2|NA|NA
TGTGCCAGCAAGGGTACGAACACCGGGGAGCTGTTTTTT
CASKGTNTGELFF
>TRBV7-9|TRBJ2-1|NA|few
TGTGCCAGCAGCTTATCGGGAGACAATGAGCAGTTCTTC
CASSLSGDNEQFF
>TRBV12-3/TRBV12-4|TRBJ1-1|TRBD1|NA
TGTGCCAGCATTCGGACAGGCCACACTGAAGCTTTCTTT
CASIRTGHTEAFF
>TRBV6-2/TRBV6-3|TRBJ2-1|TRBD2|few
TGTGCCAGCAGTGAGGGGCTAGCGGGAGTCTACAATGAGCAGTTCTTC
CASSEGLAGVYNEQFF
>TRBV7-9|TRBJ2-7|NA|NA
TGTGCCAGCAGCTTGGGGACAAACTATTACGAGCAGTACTTC
CASSLGTNYYEQYF
>TRBV12-3/TRBV12-4|TRBJ2-1|TRBD1|NA
TGTGCCAGCAGCGCCGACAGGGGAGACTACAATGAGCAGTTCTTC
CASSADRGDYNEQFF
>TRBV12-3/TRBV12-4|TRBJ2-3|NA|NA
TGTGCCAGCAGCCTAACTCGGACCCCCCAATTATCAACAGATACGCAGTATTTT
CASSLTRTPQLSTDTQYF
>TRBV4-2|TRBJ2-1|TRBD2|NA
TGTGCCAGCTTCGGGACTAGCGGGAGATCCCCTCACAATGAGCAGTTCTTC
CASFGTSGRSPHNEQFF
>TRBV5-1|TRBJ1-1|TRBD1|NA
TGCGCCAGCAGCGGAGTACAGGGGGGGAACACTGAAGCTTTCTTT
CASSGVQGGNTEAFF
>TRBV5-6|TRBJ2-7|NA|many
TGTGCCAGCAGCTTACCGACAGTGAGCTCCTACGAGCAGTACTTC
CASSLPTVSSYEQYF
>TRBV29-1|TRBJ2-7|TRBD1|few
TGCAGCGTTGAGGCGCCCGGGACAGCCTACGAGCAGTACTTC
CSVEAPGTAYEQYF
>TRBV29-1|TRBJ2-1|TRBD2|once
TGCAGCGGTACTAGCGGGAGAGGGCACAATGAGCAGTTCTTC
CSGTSGRGHNEQFF
>TRBV4-3|TRBJ1-5|NA|many
TGCGCCAGCAGCCAAGATCGGGGCAGGAATCAGCCCCAGCATTTT
CASSQDRGRNQPQHF
>TRBV7-8|TRBJ2-5|NA|NA
TGTGCCAGCAGCTTTCCGACTTTGGCAGAGACCCAGTACTTC
CASSFPTLAETQYF
>TRBV7-9|TRBJ2-5|NA|few
TGTGCCAGCAGCTTAGGGCGGTTCAACCAAGAGACCCAGTACTTC
CASSLGRFNQETQYF
>TRBV4-1|TRBJ2-2|NA|NA
TGCGCCAGCAGCCAAGATGGCTCCGCAGCGAACACCGGGGAGCTGTTTTTT
CASSQDGSAANTGELFF
>TRBV27|TRBJ1-4|NA|NA
TGTGCCAGCAAAGGCGGATCTAATGAAAAACTGTTTTTT
CASKGGSNEKLFF
>TRBV6-5|TRBJ2-5|NA|NA
TGTGCCAGCAGGCCGGGTGGGGGAGAGACCCAGTACTTC
CASRPGGGETQYF
>TRBV7-2|TRBJ2-4|TRBD1|few
TGTGCCAGCAGCCTGCGAGGGGGCATAGCCAAAAACATTCAGTACTTC
CASSLRGGIAKNIQYF
>TRBV7-9|TRBJ1-1|NA|NA
TGTGCCAGCAGCTTTGTTCTTGGGCAGCATCACACTGAAGCTTTCTTT
CASSFVLGQHHTEAFF
>TRBV7-6|TRBJ2-7|TRBD2|few
TGTGCCAGCAGCCCGGTGTCGGGAGGGAGCTCCTACGAGCAGTACTTC
CASSPVSGGSSYEQYF
>TRBV2|TRBJ2-7|NA|few
TGTGCCAGCAAGGTTGGCTCTCCCTACGAGCAGTACTTC
CASKVGSPYEQYF
>TRBV7-9|TRBJ1-1|NA|NA
TGTGCCAGCAGCCTAGGGGACCTTGAAGCTTTCTTT
CASSLGDLEAFF
>TRBV12-3/TRBV12-4|TRBJ2-5|TRBD2|NA
TGTGCCAGCAGTCGGCTAGCGGGAGGAGGAGAGACCCAGTACTTC
CASSRLAGGGETQYF
>TRBV10-3|TRBJ1-5|NA|NA
TGTGCCATCAGTGAGTCCATCCGCAATCAGCCCCAGCATTTT
CAISESIRNQPQHF